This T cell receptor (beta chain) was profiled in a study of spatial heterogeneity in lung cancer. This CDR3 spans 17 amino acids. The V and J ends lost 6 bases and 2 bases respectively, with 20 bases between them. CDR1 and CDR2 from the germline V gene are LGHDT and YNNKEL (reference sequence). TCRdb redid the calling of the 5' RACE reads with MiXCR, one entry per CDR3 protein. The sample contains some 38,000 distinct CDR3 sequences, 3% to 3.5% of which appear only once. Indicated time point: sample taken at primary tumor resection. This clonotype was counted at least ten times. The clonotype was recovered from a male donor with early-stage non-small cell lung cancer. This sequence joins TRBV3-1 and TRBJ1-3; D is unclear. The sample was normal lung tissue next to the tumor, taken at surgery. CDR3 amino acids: CASSLTAEGKTGNTIYF. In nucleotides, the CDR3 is TGTGCCAGCAGTCTAACTGCCGAGGGAAAGACTGGAAACACCATATATTTT.